This TCR beta chain is from a study of low-dose radiotherapy and immunotherapy resistance in tumors. About the study: A dose of 0.5 Gy per fraction was delivered to Cohort 1 every 2 weeks, for a total of 6.5 Gy. Each two-week cycle included intravenous cyclophosphamide 200 mg/m2, given one day before radiation and immunotherapy.

This clonotype was detected ten times or more. Sample time point: before trial treatment. Donors were treated with nivolumab, ipilimumab, aspirin, and low-dose cyclophosphamide and radiotherapy. Advanced solid tumors lacking tumor-infiltrating lymphocytes characterized eligible patients. V trimming: 5 bases; J trimming: 6 bases; junction bases outside the gene matches: 4. Germline V gene lookup returns CDR1 MDHEN and CDR2 SYDVKM. The CDR3 consists of 13 residues. Both TCRalpha and TCRbeta chains were reverse transcribed with V-gene-specific primers. Amplification, which lasted approximately 19 PCR cycles, used a constant-region primer and V-primer adapter to amplify TCRs. TCRdb processed the reads anew with MiXCR; each CDR3 protein has one entry. The sample includes 80,000 to 95,000 distinct CDR3 sequences, 9.4% of them seen just once.

Specimen: PBMCs, collected before treatment. The V and J genes are TRBV28 and TRBJ1-1; TRBD1 matches at 9 bases. This clonotype originated in a male donor with prostate cancer. The CDR3 nucleotides are TGTGCCAGCAGTCCCCGGGACAGGGCTGAAGCTTTCTTT. It specifies CASSPRDRAEAFF. Drawing the rest from reference TRBV28 and TRBJ1-1, the complete variable domain is DVKVTQSSRYLVKRTGEKVFLECVQDMDHENMFWYRQDPGLGLRLIYFSYDVKMKEKGDIPEGYSVSREKKERFSLILESASTNQTSMYLCASSPRDRAEAFFGQGTRLTVV.